Listed here are 17 T cell receptor beta chains from one sample, sequenced in a study of T cell changes during pregnancy in multiple sclerosis. Here immunoSEQ multiplex PCR was the method, and the copy in TCRdb shows in-frame clones only, minus some. The data hold approximately 28,000 clones, with roughly 89% observed a single time. Sequenced here: CD8+ T cells from peripheral blood mononuclear cells, sampled in the second trimester of pregnancy. These receptors were obtained from a female donor with multiple sclerosis, enrolled in a pregnancy study.

The V call is TRBV28, the J call TRBJ2-7, with 11 bases identical to TRBD1. This CDR3 is built from 17 residues. J lost 4 bases, V lost 3 bases, and 11 bases had no gene match. Germline V gene sequence: CDR1 MDHEN, CDR2 SYDVKM. DNA for the CDR3: TGTGCCAGCAGTTTCCCCCGGACAGGGGGCGCGTTATACGAGCAGTACTTC. Its translation is CASSFPRTGGALYEQYF.

Only one count was recorded for this clone. The V gene is TRBV15, the J gene TRBJ2-3; 13 bases match TRBD2. V trimming: 5 bases; J trimming: 2 bases; junction bases outside the gene matches: 7. CDR3 length equals 17 residues. CDR1 LNHNV and CDR2 YYDKDF come from the germline V gene (reference sequence). CDR3 in amino acids: CATSGGGTSGATDTQYF. The CDR3 DNA is TGTGCCACCAGCGGAGGAGGGACTAGCGGGGCCACAGATACGCAGTATTTT. Looking up the rest from reference TRBV15 and TRBJ2-3 gives the full variable domain: DAMVIQNPRYQVTQFGKPVTLSCSQTLNHNVMYWYQQKSSQAPKLLFHYYDKDFNNEADTPDNFQSRRPNTSFCFLDIRSPGLGDTAMYLCATSGGGTSGATDTQYFGPGTRLTVL.

This clone was seen a single time. This chain connects TRBV28 to TRBJ1-3; tentative D call: TRBD1 (6 bases). Germline lookup yields CDR1 MDHEN and CDR2 SYDVKM. Trimming left V 10 bases short and J 0 bases short, with 19 bases between. The CDR3 loop spans 16 amino acids. The CDR3 protein is CATHEGGGPSGNTIYF. DNA of the CDR3: TGTGCCACCCACGAAGGGGGGGGACCCTCTGGAAACACCATATATTTT.

V and J are TRBV29-1 and TRBJ2-1; maybe TRBD1 (6 bases). V shed 1 base and J shed 9 bases, with 16 bases lying between them. This CDR3 is 14 amino acids long. CDR1 and CDR2 from the germline V gene are SQVTM and ANQGSEA. CDR3 loop: CSVEGFNRVGEQFF. DNA of the CDR3: TGCAGCGTTGAAGGATTTAACAGGGTCGGTGAGCAGTTCTTC.

The J gene is TRBJ1-1, the V gene TRBV6-1, with D maybe TRBD1 (6 bases). This CDR3 contains 12 residues. Trimming shortened V by 8 bases and J by 5 bases, and 12 bases separated the two germline ends. Germline V gene lookup returns CDR1 MNHNS and CDR2 SASEGT. CDR3: CASHLRGTEAFF. In DNA form, the CDR3 reads TGTGCCAGCCACCTTAGGGGGACTGAAGCTTTCTTT.

This rearrangement joins TRBV27 to TRBJ2-1, with 8 bases matching TRBD2. Germline V gene data show CDR1 as MNHEY and CDR2 as SMNVEV (reference sequence). CDR3 length equals 15 residues. Trimming cost V 8 bases and J 4 bases; bases outside gene matches: 10. The CDR3 DNA reads as TGTGCCAGCCGAATTAGCGGGACCCCTTACAATGAGCAGTTCTTC. It translates to CASRISGTPYNEQFF.

V usage is TRBV25-1 and J usage is TRBJ2-1, with D possibly being TRBD2 (6 bases). V lost 10 bases, J lost 8 bases, and 12 bases lay in between. CDR1 and CDR2 from the germline V gene are MGHDK and SYGVNS. CDR3 length: 11 residues. The CDR3 DNA follows: TGTGCCACCTCCGGGACTTATGAGCAGTTCTTC. Translating it yields CATSGTYEQFF. The whole variable domain, filled in from reference TRBV25-1 and TRBJ2-1, reads EADIYQTPRYLVIGTGKKITLECSQTMGHDKMYWYQQDPGMELHLIHYSYGVNSTEKGDLSSESTVSRIRTEHFPLTLESARPSHTSQYLCATSGTYEQFFGPGTRLTVL.

This chain uses TRBV4-2 with TRBJ2-3; 10 bases match TRBD2. Germline trimming cut 4 bases from V and 4 bases from J; bases unmatched to any gene: 11. CDR1 is LGHNA and CDR2 is YNFKEQ in the germline V gene. The CDR3 has 17 amino acids. The DNA for the CDR3 is TGTGCCAGCAGCCTTCCCCGAGCGGGAGGGCCTTCAGATACGCAGTATTTT. This encodes CASSLPRAGGPSDTQYF.

The chain joins TRBV7-6 to TRBJ2-7; 12 bases map to TRBD2. Germline-derived CDR1 and CDR2 are SGHVS and FNYEAQ. The V and J ends lost 5 bases and 2 bases, in that order; junction bases with no gene match: 10. CDR3 length: 17 residues. The CDR3, as DNA: TGTGCCAGCAGCCCCGGGCTAGCGGGAGGGTTGCCCTACGAGCAGTACTTC. It specifies CASSPGLAGGLPYEQYF.

CDR3 residues: CASSPGRNEQFF. In nucleotides, the CDR3 is TGTGCCAGCTCACCAGGGAGGAATGAGCAGTTCTTC. The V and J genes are TRBV18 and TRBJ2-1; the D gene is possibly TRBD2 (6 bases). The V and J ends lost 2 bases and 7 bases respectively, with 6 bases between them. The length of the CDR3 is 12 residues. Germline CDR1 is KGHSH and CDR2 is LQKENI.

The chain couples TRBV6-5 to TRBJ1-2; D gene ambiguous. Germline-derived CDR1 and CDR2 are MNHEY and SVGAGI. The CDR3 extends over 12 amino acids. The V gene lost 5 bases and the J gene lost 4 bases, with 8 bases spanning the gap. The CDR3 DNA reads TGTGCCAGCAGTCCCCACAGCTATGGCTACACCTTC. Translation gives CASSPHSYGYTF.

The chain is built from TRBV9 and TRBJ2-2; unclear D gene. The CDR3 has 15 residues. The germline CDR1 and CDR2 sequences are SGDLS and YYNGEE. The ends were cut back, 4 bases at V and 5 bases at J, with 15 bases in the middle. The CDR3 nucleotides read TGTGCCAGCAGCTATCGTACAGCTCCAACCGGGGAGCTGTTTTTT. Translation gives CASSYRTAPTGELFF.

The rearrangement links TRBV7-2 to TRBJ1-6, with a weak D call TRBD1 (6 bases). The germline V and J ends were trimmed by 1 base and 9 bases, with 13 bases remaining between them. The CDR3 is 15 amino acids. CDR1 and CDR2 from the germline V gene are SGHTA and FQGNSA. The CDR3 bases are TGTGCCAGCAGCTTAGGTGGACAGCGGAGTTCACCCCTCCACTTT. This sequence encodes CASSLGGQRSSPLHF.

The chain links TRBV7-2 to TRBJ2-7; 11 bases agree with TRBD2. CDR3 length: 17 amino acids. Germline loops: CDR1 SGHTA, CDR2 FQGNSA. Unmatched junction bases numbered 13, after V lost 5 bases and J lost 4 bases. The CDR3 loop is CASSASHPGLAAYEQYF. The CDR3 DNA sequence: TGTGCCAGCAGCGCTAGCCATCCGGGACTAGCGGCGTACGAGCAGTACTTC.

This chain links TRBV28 with TRBJ2-7; D is perhaps TRBD1 (7 bases). Germline-derived CDR1 and CDR2 are MDHEN and SYDVKM. The V and J ends lost 6 bases and 1 base respectively, with 13 bases between them. The CDR3 is 14 amino acids. In DNA, the CDR3 is TGTGCCAGCAGGGTACAGGGGACTTCCTACGAGCAGTACTTC. Protein: CASRVQGTSYEQYF.

This chain links TRBV9 with TRBJ2-1; 9 bases are a match to TRBD2. CDR3 length equals 14 residues. In germline, CDR1 is SGDLS, CDR2 YYNGEE. J was trimmed by 8 bases and V by 8 bases; bases with no gene match: 11. The CDR3 protein is CASMAGGPRDEQFF. CDR3 nucleotide sequence: TGTGCCAGTATGGCGGGAGGGCCAAGGGATGAGCAGTTCTTC.

V is TRBV7-8 and J is TRBJ1-5; D remains ambiguous. The V gene's germline CDR1 is SGHVS and CDR2 FQNEAQ. V lost 5 bases, J lost 2 bases, and 13 bases lay in between. The CDR3 sequence is 15 residues long. The DNA of the CDR3 is TGTGCCAGCAGCCCCTCCATCGGGGGCAATCAGCCCCAGCATTTT. Translation gives CASSPSIGGNQPQHF.